The clone carrying this T cell receptor beta chain has only one observation. Antigen unknown. This entry comes from a study of PD-1 blockade in classical Hodgkin lymphoma. Study-level points and caveats: Significant TCR diversity gains by C4D1 occurred in CD4+ but not CD8+ cells. The drivers behind the repertoire differences, possibly disease activity or prior therapy, remain undefined. Complete responders showed a baseline diversity that resembled the diversity of newly diagnosed patients. When set against healthy donors, newly diagnosed patients were reported to show lower baseline TCR diversity.

The assay was immunoSEQ multiplex PCR, and TCRdb's table has in-frame clones only and misses some. The sample has over 5,500 clones; approximately 80% are singletons. Relapses following autologous stem cell transplantation were seen in all patients, with brentuximab vedotin exposure varying. Trimming took 3 bases from V and 7 from J, leaving 12 bases between them. The CDR3 sequence is 13 residues long. Germline CDR1 reads MNHEY; CDR2 reads SMNVEV (reference sequence). The V call is TRBV27, the J call TRBJ1-1; D possibly corresponds to TRBD1 (6 bases). The TCR was taken from a human donor with classical Hodgkin lymphoma. Sequenced material: peripheral blood mononuclear cells (PBMCs), taken at baseline. The CDR3: CASSFQGPNEAFF. DNA of the CDR3: TGTGCCAGCAGTTTTCAGGGGCCCAATGAAGCTTTCTTT.